Below, 20 T cell receptor beta chains from the same sample are listed, as sequenced in a study of radiotherapy plus CTLA-4 blockade in lung cancer. Profiled with immunoSEQ multiplex PCR; TCRdb holds only in-frame clones, not every one. The sample carries under 55,000 clones, around 80% recorded once. The sequenced sample was peripheral blood, obtained from a patient treated with radiotherapy plus ipilimumab. All receptors come from a human donor with non-small cell lung cancer who had a partial response to radiotherapy plus ipilimumab.

The chain couples TRBV19 to TRBJ1-5; 8 bases match TRBD1. Germline assignment: CDR1 LNHDA and CDR2 SQIVND (reference sequence). After removal of 2 bases from V and 4 bases from J, the junction contained 4 bases not matched to a gene. This CDR3 spans 15 amino acids. As DNA, the CDR3 is TGTGCCAGTAGTATACCGGGACAGGAAAATCAGCCCCAGCATTTT. It is translated as CASSIPGQENQPQHF. The entire variable domain, with the rest obtained from reference TRBV19 and TRBJ1-5, is as follows: DGGITQSPKYLFRKEGQNVTLSCEQNLNHDAMYWYRQDPGQGLRLIYYSQIVNDFQKGDIAEGYSVSREKKESFPLTVTSAQKNPTAFYLCASSIPGQENQPQHFGDGTRLSIL.

This chain uses TRBV18 with TRBJ2-1; 11 bases line up with TRBD1. The CDR3 spans 15 residues. Germline-derived CDR1 and CDR2 are KGHSH and LQKENI. After removal of 5 bases from V and 6 bases from J, the junction contained 6 bases not matched to a gene. CDR3 in amino acids: CASSRGGQGVNEQFF. For the CDR3, the DNA is TGTGCCAGCTCAAGAGGGGGACAGGGGGTCAATGAGCAGTTCTTC.

The chain uses TRBV4-1 and TRBJ1-2; 7 bases are shared with TRBD1. V shed 3 bases and J 4 bases; nucleotides not matched to a gene: 11. The V gene's germline CDR1 is MGHRA and CDR2 YSYEKL. CDR3 length: 16 amino acids. In nucleotides, the CDR3 is TGCGCCAGCAGCCAGGGGATGCCAGGGGGTGGCTATGGCTACACCTTC. This codes for CASSQGMPGGGYGYTF.

This clone was seen more than once but under ten times. The chain carries TRBV7-6 and TRBJ2-2; 10 nucleotides agree with TRBD2. Germline-derived CDR1 and CDR2 are SGHVS and FNYEAQ. CDR3 length: 19 residues. J was trimmed by 0 bases and V by 1 base; bases with no gene match: 8. CDR3 residues: CASSLEVAGGFANTGELFF. The CDR3 nucleotides read TGTGCCAGCAGCTTAGAGGTAGCGGGGGGATTCGCGAACACCGGGGAGCTGTTTTTT.

The chain recombines TRBV2 with TRBJ2-4, with D possibly TRBD2 on 5 matching bases. Germline values: CDR1 SNHLY, CDR2 FYNNEI. The CDR3 covers 17 residues. Trimming removed 3 bases at V and 0 bases at J, with 15 bases between. CDR3 nucleotide sequence: TGTGCCAGCAGTGAGGCGGGCCAGACCTTAGCCAAAAACATTCAGTACTTC. Protein: CASSEAGQTLAKNIQYF.

The rearrangement joins TRBV7-2 to TRBJ1-2, with D perhaps TRBD1 (5 bases). In germline, CDR1 is SGHTA, CDR2 FQGNSA. The CDR3 spans 14 residues. V dropped 5 bases and J dropped 6 bases, with 16 bases sitting between them. CDR3 loop: CASSPGAGRNGYTF. The CDR3 nucleotides are TGTGCCAGCAGCCCTGGAGCAGGGCGGAATGGCTACACCTTC. Complete variable domain (other parts from reference TRBV7-2 and TRBJ1-2): GAGVSQSPSNKVTEKGKDVELRCDPISGHTALYWYRQSLGQGLEFLIYFQGNSAPDKSGLPSDRFSAERTGGSVSTLTIQRTQQEDSAVYLCASSPGAGRNGYTFGSGTRLTVV.

The gene calls are TRBV27 and TRBJ2-1; 11 bases map to TRBD2. In germline, CDR1 is MNHEY, CDR2 SMNVEV (reference sequence). The CDR3 totals 16 residues. V was pared by 2 bases and J by 4 bases, with 4 bases of the junction left unmatched. The CDR3 region is CASSLRGLADYNEQFF. DNA of the CDR3: TGTGCCAGCAGTTTAAGGGGACTAGCGGATTACAATGAGCAGTTCTTC.

The chain couples TRBV28 to TRBJ1-1; the D gene is possibly TRBD1 (5 bases). CDR3 length equals 14 residues. Germline V CDR1 and CDR2: MDHEN, SYDVKM. V was trimmed by 4 bases and J by 6 bases, leaving 15 bases between them. CDR3 residues: CASSSTSGIAEAFF. The CDR3 DNA follows: TGTGCCAGCAGTTCGACCTCAGGGATAGCTGAAGCTTTCTTT.

V usage is TRBV18 and J usage is TRBJ2-2, with D possibly being TRBD1 (5 bases). The CDR3 extends over 15 amino acids. Between the trimmed V and J ends, which lost 1 base and 0 bases, there was a span of 6 bases. The germline CDR1 and CDR2 sequences are KGHSH and LQKENI. CDR3 nucleotide sequence: TGTGCCAGCTCACCACGACAGCCGAACACCGGGGAGCTGTTTTTT. Amino acids: CASSPRQPNTGELFF.

This clone was seen a single time. Different DNA sequences within this sample yield the same CDR3. This chain connects TRBV28 to TRBJ1-5, with 8 bases lining up with TRBD1. Germline CDR1 is MDHEN and CDR2 is SYDVKM. Trimming cost V 5 bases and J 4 bases; bases outside gene matches: 10. The CDR3 consists of 16 residues. The CDR3 DNA reads as TGTGCCAGCAGTCTACCCCGACAGGGGACGAATCAGCCCCAGCATTTT. Translating it yields CASSLPRQGTNQPQHF. Filled out from reference TRBV28 and TRBJ1-5, the complete variable domain reads DVKVTQSSRYLVKRTGEKVFLECVQDMDHENMFWYRQDPGLGLRLIYFSYDVKMKEKGDIPEGYSVSREKKERFSLILESASTNQTSMYLCASSLPRQGTNQPQHFGDGTRLSIL.

This clone was counted once. The rearrangement uses TRBV5-1 and TRBJ1-1; unclear D gene. This CDR3 comprises 14 residues. Per the germline V gene, CDR1 is SGHRS and CDR2 is YFSETQ. Trimming removed 2 bases at V and 0 bases at J, with 8 bases between. The DNA for the CDR3 is TGCGCCAGCAGCTTCCAACAAATGAACACTGAAGCTTTCTTT. Its translation is CASSFQQMNTEAFF. Together with reference TRBV5-1 and TRBJ1-1, the CDR3 gives the full variable domain: KAGVTQTPRYLIKTRGQQVTLSCSPISGHRSVSWYQQTPGQGLQFLFEYFSETQRNKGNFPGRFSGRQFSNSRSEMNVSTLELGDSALYLCASSFQQMNTEAFFGQGTRLTVV.

The chain has TRBV6-6 and TRBJ2-1; D is possibly TRBD1 (5 bases). Deletions cut 8 bases from V and 7 bases from J, with 12 bases between. This CDR3 has 12 residues. Germline lookup yields CDR1 MNHNY and CDR2 SVGAGI (reference sequence). CDR3 amino acids: CASQGPGNEQFF. The CDR3 nucleotides are TGTGCCAGCCAGGGCCCAGGAAATGAGCAGTTCTTC.

V is TRBV7-3 and J is TRBJ1-1; no clear D gene. V was shortened by 2 bases and J by 1 base, with 5 bases between the two germline ends. The CDR3 covers 13 residues. Germline CDR1 is SGHTA and CDR2 is FQGTGA. CDR3 sequence (DNA): TGTGCCAGCAGCTTAGAGGCGAACACTGAAGCTTTCTTT. This encodes CASSLEANTEAFF.

V usage is TRBV2 and J usage is TRBJ2-2, with D possibly TRBD1 on 5 matching bases. V lost 4 bases to trimming and J lost 0 bases, with 9 bases between them. The germline CDR1 and CDR2 sequences are SNHLY and FYNNEI. CDR3 length: 15 residues. The CDR3: CASSVKQANTGELFF. The CDR3 bases are TGTGCCAGCAGTGTAAAACAGGCGAACACCGGGGAGCTGTTTTTT. Complete variable domain (other parts from reference TRBV2 and TRBJ2-2): EPEVTQTPSHQVTQMGQEVILRCVPISNHLYFYWYRQILGQKVEFLVSFYNNEISEKSEIFDDQFSVERPDGSNFTLKIRSTKLEDSAMYFCASSVKQANTGELFFGEGSRLTVL.

The chain couples TRBV5-4 to TRBJ2-3; 7 bases agree with TRBD1. Germline CDR1 reads SGHNT; CDR2 reads YYREEE (reference sequence). The CDR3 is made up of 15 amino acids. V was pared by 0 bases and J by 3 bases, with 4 bases of the junction left unmatched. The CDR3 loop reads CASSLDRGKTDTQYF. In nucleotides, the CDR3 is TGTGCCAGCAGCTTGGACAGGGGTAAAACAGATACGCAGTATTTT.

V is TRBV18 and J is TRBJ2-2; unclear D gene. V shed 1 base and J shed 0 bases, with 6 bases lying between them. The CDR3 is 15 amino acids. The germline V gene has CDR1 KGHSH and CDR2 LQKENI. The CDR3 nucleotides are TGTGCCAGCTCACCACAGCCTGCGAACACCGGGGAGCTGTTTTTT. The encoded protein is CASSPQPANTGELFF. The whole variable domain, filled in from reference TRBV18 and TRBJ2-2, reads NAGVMQNPRHLVRRRGQEARLRCSPMKGHSHVYWYRQLPEEGLKFMVYLQKENIIDESGMPKERFSAEFPKEGPSILRIQQVVRGDSAAYFCASSPQPANTGELFFGEGSRLTVL.

The chain has TRBV9 and TRBJ2-3; 10 bases are shared with TRBD2. The CDR3 contains 15 residues. V dropped 6 bases and J dropped 8; count of bases not matched to a gene: 12. In germline, CDR1 is SGDLS, CDR2 YYNGEE. The CDR3 region has the DNA TGTGCCAGCACCCCCGGGCAGCTAGCGGGGGCTACGCAGTATTTT. Its protein product is CASTPGQLAGATQYF.

CDR3 DNA sequence: TGTGCCAGCAGCGTAGTACAGGGAGCCTACAATGAGCAGTTCTTC. Translated: CASSVVQGAYNEQFF. The chain links TRBV9 to TRBJ2-1, with D tentatively TRBD1 (6 bases). CDR1 SGDLS and CDR2 YYNGEE come from the germline V gene. CDR3 length equals 15 residues. Deletions cut 0 bases from V and 2 bases from J, with 9 bases between.

V and J are TRBV13 and TRBJ2-7, with 10 bases fitting TRBD1. With 6 bases clipped from V and 2 bases from J, the junction kept 7 bases outside the gene matches. There are 15 residues in the CDR3. Per germline, CDR1 PRHDT and CDR2 FYEKMQ (reference sequence). Here the CDR3 DNA reads TGTGCCAGCAGTCTTGGACAGGGGGTGACCTACGAGCAGTACTTC. Protein: CASSLGQGVTYEQYF.

The chain combines TRBV2 with TRBJ2-3; 7 nucleotides line up with TRBD1. In germline, CDR1 is SNHLY, CDR2 FYNNEI. This CDR3 comprises 14 residues. Trimming at V came to 10 bases and at J to 2 bases, leaving 9 bases not matched to a gene. The CDR3 DNA reads TGTGCCACCACCCCGGGACAGCACACAGATACGCAGTATTTT. Translated, it gives CATTPGQHTDTQYF.